The text below deals with one T cell receptor beta chain. Its antigen is currently unknown. These data belong to a study of cytomegalovirus exposure and HLA in healthy donors. Study observations and caveats: The CMV antigen specificity of a few CMV-associated chains was confirmed through in vitro analysis.

PCR used 60 Vbeta primers and 13 Jbeta primers. Method: immunoSEQ multiplex PCR; TCRdb's copy keeps in-frame clones and lacks some. This table holds 150,000 to 200,000 clones, around four fifths found once. Material for sequencing was PBMCs. The sequence was obtained from a man aged 40-50 years in good health and CMV-seropositive.

The CDR3 DNA reads as TGTGCCAGCAGCCAAGTTGTGCAAGCGGGAGAGGCCACCGGGGAGCTGTTTTTT. Protein product: CASSQVVQAGEATGELFF. The rearrangement uses TRBV4-2 and TRBJ2-2; 8 bases align to TRBD2. This CDR3 has 18 residues. Looked up from germline, CDR1 is LGHNA and CDR2 is YNFKEQ. The V and J ends lost 1 base and 4 bases, in that order; junction bases with no gene match: 11.